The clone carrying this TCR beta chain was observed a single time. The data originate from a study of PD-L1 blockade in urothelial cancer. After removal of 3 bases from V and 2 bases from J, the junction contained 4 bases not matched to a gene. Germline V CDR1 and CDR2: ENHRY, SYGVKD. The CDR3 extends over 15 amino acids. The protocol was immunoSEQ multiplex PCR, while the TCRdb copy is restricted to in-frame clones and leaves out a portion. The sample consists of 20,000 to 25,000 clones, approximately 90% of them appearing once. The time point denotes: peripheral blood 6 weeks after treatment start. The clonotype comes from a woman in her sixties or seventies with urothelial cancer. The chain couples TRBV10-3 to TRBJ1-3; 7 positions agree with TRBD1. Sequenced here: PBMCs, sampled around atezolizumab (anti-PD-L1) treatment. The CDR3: CAISEVDRAGNTIYF. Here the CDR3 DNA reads TGTGCCATCAGTGAAGTAGACAGGGCTGGAAACACCATATATTTT.